This T cell receptor beta chain was identified in a study of CD8 T cells in Susac syndrome. Study-wide points: As acknowledged by the study, its TCR sequencing and HLA analysis included a relatively small number of individuals.

Points on this clonotype: What it binds is not known.

CD8+ and CD4+ T cells taken from blood had their TCR beta sequenced. Negative magnetic isolation gave CD8+ and CD4+ cells; FACS enriched CD8+ TEMRA. J was trimmed by 2 bases and V by 0 bases; bases with no gene match: 13. Germline CDR1 and CDR2: SGDLS and YYNGEE. The CDR3 sequence is 19 residues long. RNA was extracted with the RNeasy kit, and a quantity of about 0.45 to 1 ug was reverse transcribed using random hexamers. Amplification of TCR beta CDR3 was carried out by immunoSEQ multiplex PCR, which covered 54 Vbeta and 13 Jbeta segments. TCRdb re-called the immunoSEQ multiplex PCR reads through MiXCR, storing one row per CDR3 protein. The data contain 400,000 to 550,000 distinct CDR3 sequences, 75% to 90% of them singletons.

Sequenced input: CD8+ T cells from PBMCs. The chain has TRBV9 and TRBJ2-5; 10 bases are shared with TRBD2. The clonotype was recovered from a human donor with multiple sclerosis. The CDR3 DNA sequence: TGTGCCAGCAGCGTAGCAAACTGGGGGCTAGCGGGGGAACAAGAGACCCAGTACTTC. Translated: CASSVANWGLAGEQETQYF.